The 25 T cell receptor beta chains below all came from one sample that was sequenced in a study of regulatory T cells in long-lasting Graves disease. Time point given: newly diagnosed GD, antithyroid drugs for less than 3 months. PBMC RNA was the source of the TCR library. TCR beta libraries were built with iRepertoire HTBI primers and Arm-PCR of CDR3 regions. One entry per CDR3 protein results from TCRdb running MiXCR on the multiplex PCR reads. Here the sample spans 400,000 to 500,000 distinct CDR3 sequences, 16% being singletons. These data were likewise used in another study, on T cells in Graves' hyperthyroidism and ophthalmopathy.

The material sequenced was peripheral blood mononuclear cells (PBMCs), taken at new diagnosis, from a patient treated with antithyroid drugs. These receptors were collected from a woman younger than 45 with Graves disease.

The chain uses TRBV28 and TRBJ1-6; D is unresolved. V was clipped by 5 bases and J by 0 bases, with 20 bases between them. Germline lookup yields CDR1 MDHEN and CDR2 SYDVKM. The CDR3 is 19 amino acids. In nucleotides, the CDR3 is TGTGCCAGCAGTCCCCCTGGACCTCCGACGCACTCCTATAATTCACCCCTCCACTTT. This codes for CASSPPGPPTHSYNSPLHF.

This clonotype was seen at least ten times. This sequence joins TRBV12-3 or TRBV12-4 and TRBJ2-5, with 8 bases fitting TRBD1. Losses at the gene ends were 4 bases for V and 7 bases for J; bases not matched to a gene: 11. There are 15 residues in the CDR3. CDR3 sequence (DNA): TGTGCCAGCAGTTCGCCGACAGGGGCACGGGGGACCCAGTACTTC. This codes for CASSSPTGARGTQYF.

Concerning this clonotype: The CDR3 carries no conserved terminal phenylalanine or tryptophan, so it likely arises from a read error. This chain joins TRBV27 and TRBJ2-1; TRBD1 aligns across 10 bases. V trimming: 4 bases; J trimming: 4 bases; junction bases outside the gene matches: 7. The CDR3 loop spans 16 amino acids. Germline V CDR1 and CDR2: MNHEY, SMNVEV (reference sequence). The CDR3 coding sequence is TGTGCCAGCAGTTCTATCCCGGGACAGGGGTACAATGAGCAGTTCCTC. This gives the protein CASSSIPGQGYNEQFL.

V is TRBV6-5 and J is TRBJ1-4; maybe TRBD1 (6 bases). This CDR3 is built from 18 residues. CDR1 is MNHEY, CDR2 SVGAGI, per germline. The V and J ends lost 0 bases and 4 bases respectively, with 18 bases between them. The CDR3 loop reads CASSYSSYFGRGNEKLFF. The CDR3 nucleotides read TGTGCCAGCAGTTACTCGAGCTACTTCGGCAGGGGTAATGAAAAACTGTTTTTT.

The genes are TRBV20-1 and TRBJ2-7; 9 bases line up with TRBD1. The CDR3 consists of 14 residues. Trimming removed 6 bases from V and 8 bases from J; junction bases left unmatched: 14. From germline, CDR1 is DFQATT and CDR2 SNEGSKA (reference sequence). The CDR3 loop is CSALTGTGIYKQYF. The DNA of the CDR3 is TGCAGTGCCTTAACCGGGACAGGGATATACAAGCAGTACTTC.

As regards this clonotype: Since a far larger clone is one base different, this is likely a read error. The chain joins TRBV28 to TRBJ2-5; no clear D. The end of the DNA fits TRBJ2-1 better, so the J call may be wrong. The CDR3 sequence is 14 residues long. CDR1 MDHEN and CDR2 SYDVKM come from the germline V gene. The CDR3 nucleotides are TGTGCCAGCAGTCCCAGTTGGTATCCCAATGAGCAGTTCTTC. Translation: CASSPSWYPNEQFF.

There are many counts of this clonotype. This rearrangement joins TRBV7-9 to TRBJ2-3; 7 bases align to TRBD1. Trimming at V came to 5 bases and at J to 3 bases, leaving 8 bases not matched to a gene. The CDR3 is made up of 15 amino acids. The germline V gene encodes CDR1 SEHNR and CDR2 FQNEAQ (reference sequence). CDR3 sequence (DNA): TGTGCCAGCAGCCCAACAGGGGCCCAAACAGATACGCAGTATTTT. It encodes CASSPTGAQTDTQYF.

This clonotype was picked up many times. This rearrangement joins TRBV6-5 to TRBJ2-7; TRBD2 agrees at 13 bases. Germline V gene lookup returns CDR1 MNHEY and CDR2 SVGAGI. Trimming cost V 2 bases and J 3 bases; bases outside gene matches: 7. The length of the CDR3 is 17 residues. CDR3 protein: CASSYLTSGRPHYEQYF. CDR3 nucleotides: TGTGCCAGCAGTTACCTGACTAGCGGGAGGCCCCACTACGAGCAGTACTTC.

J is TRBJ2-7 and V is TRBV20-1, with D tentatively TRBD1 (5 bases). The CDR3 has 17 residues. Between the trimmed V and J ends, which lost 1 base and 2 bases, there was a span of 21 bases. CDR1 DFQATT and CDR2 SNEGSKA come from the germline V gene (reference sequence). The CDR3 reads CSARGSPPRASPYEQYF. The CDR3 DNA is TGCAGTGCTAGAGGGAGTCCTCCCAGGGCCTCGCCCTACGAGCAGTACTTC.

CDR3 sequence: CASSETTGWGATNEKLFF. CDR3 nucleotide sequence: TGCGCCAGCAGCGAAACGACAGGGTGGGGAGCAACTAATGAAAAACTGTTTTTT. J is TRBJ1-4 and V is TRBV4-3; 7 nucleotides agree with TRBD1. The junction had 12 bases not matched to a gene; V was cut back by 5 bases and J by 0 bases. Germline CDR1 LGHNA, CDR2 YSLEER. This CDR3 comprises 18 residues.

Points on this clonotype: Possible read error: a much larger clone is one base away. The chain uses TRBV12-3 or TRBV12-4 and TRBJ1-4; D remains unclear. The CDR3 runs to 14 residues. The DNA of the CDR3 is TGTACCAGCAGAACAGTAGGAACTAATGAAAAACTGTTTTTT. Its protein product is CTSRTVGTNEKLFF.

This rearrangement joins TRBV7-8 to TRBJ2-7; a weak D match, TRBD2 (5 bases). V shed 4 bases and J shed 0 bases, with 13 bases lying between them. CDR1 and CDR2 from the germline V gene are SGHVS and FQNEAQ. The CDR3 totals 15 residues. The CDR3 sequence: CASSSLVSGSYEQYF. The CDR3 nucleotides are TGTGCCAGCAGCTCCCTTGTCAGCGGCTCCTACGAGCAGTACTTC.

This chain connects TRBV20-1 to TRBJ2-7; 14 bases agree with TRBD2. The ends lost 6 bases at V and 3 bases at J; junction bases unmatched: 7. CDR1 is DFQATT, CDR2 SNEGSKA, per germline (reference sequence). CDR3 length: 15 residues. The CDR3 DNA follows: TGCAGTGCCACCGGGACTAGCGGGAGTAACTACGAGCAGTACTTC. The encoded protein is CSATGTSGSNYEQYF.

This clonotype has a count of ten or more. The CDR3 bases are TGTGCCAGCACCTTGTCCAGCACAGATACGCAGTATTTT. It specifies CASTLSSTDTQYF. The chain combines TRBV28 with TRBJ2-3, with unresolved D. The V and J ends lost 7 bases and 0 bases respectively, with 8 bases between them. The CDR3 is made up of 13 amino acids. Germline CDR1 is MDHEN and CDR2 is SYDVKM.

In this sample, this clonotype turned up a few times. This chain links TRBV6-1 with TRBJ2-3; no clear D. CDR1 and CDR2 from the germline V gene are MNHNS and SASEGT. The CDR3 runs 12 residues. V was shortened by 6 bases and J by 2 bases, with 6 bases between the two germline ends. CDR3 sequence reads: CASRGYTDTQYF. The CDR3 bases are TGTGCCAGCAGAGGGTACACAGATACGCAGTATTTT.

This clonotype occurred many times. The V gene is TRBV3-1, the J gene TRBJ2-7, with TRBD2 identical over 7 bases. The CDR3 is 13 residues long. J was trimmed by 6 bases and V by 3 bases; bases with no gene match: 5. Germline assignment: CDR1 LGHDT and CDR2 YNNKEL (reference sequence). The CDR3 spells CASSHGRNGEQYF. The CDR3 DNA is TGTGCCAGCAGCCACGGGAGGAACGGCGAGCAGTACTTC.

Concerning this clonotype: A read error may explain this, as a much larger clone is one base away. V gene TRBV28 combines with J gene TRBJ2-1; 7 bases line up with TRBD2. Trimming at V came to 2 bases and at J to 10 bases, leaving 11 bases not matched to a gene. Germline CDR1 MDHEN, CDR2 SYDVKM. The CDR3 consists of 15 residues. CDR3: CASSLASGPSYEQFF. CDR3 in DNA: TGTGCCAGCAGTTTAGCTAGCGGACCATCCTACGAGCAGTTCTTC.

At least ten counts were recorded for this clonotype. The chain links TRBV6-1 to TRBJ2-3; D may be TRBD2 (6 bases). With 5 bases removed from V and 2 bases from J, the gap between germline ends came to 17 bases. Germline V gene sequence: CDR1 MNHNS, CDR2 SASEGT. This CDR3 has 16 residues. Here the CDR3 DNA reads TGTGCCAGCAGTCCTTTCGGGGGAGCCCTCACAGATACGCAGTATTTT. It encodes CASSPFGGALTDTQYF.

The gene calls are TRBV28 and TRBJ2-7; 9 nucleotides match TRBD2. Germline lookup yields CDR1 MDHEN and CDR2 SYDVKM. The CDR3 is made up of 14 amino acids. J gave up 4 bases and V 5 bases, and 6 bases lay outside the gene matches. The CDR3 region is CASSARTSVYEQYF. The CDR3 region has the DNA TGTGCCAGCAGTGCGAGGACTAGCGTTTACGAGCAGTACTTC.

The rearrangement uses TRBV7-8 and TRBJ1-5; D remains unclear. The germline V gene encodes CDR1 SGHVS and CDR2 FQNEAQ. V lost 5 bases and J lost 1, with 9 bases in between. There are 14 residues in the CDR3. The CDR3 is CASSRTTSNQPQHF. The CDR3 coding sequence is TGTGCCAGCAGCCGAACTACAAGCAATCAGCCCCAGCATTTT.

The CDR3 nucleotides read TGTGCCAGCAGCCCCCAGGGATTTCGTTCTGGGGCCAACGTCCTGACTTTC. It encodes CASSPQGFRSGANVLTF. J is TRBJ2-6 and V is TRBV7-2; D might be TRBD1 (5 bases). Germline values: CDR1 SGHTA, CDR2 FQGNSA. The CDR3 runs 17 residues. Trimming removed 5 bases at V and 1 base at J, with 15 bases between.

The table lists this clonotype with a few counts. J is TRBJ2-1 and V is TRBV14; D could derive from TRBD1 or TRBD2 (5 bases each). The CDR3 sequence is 13 residues long. Trimming shortened V by 3 bases and J by 10 bases, and 13 bases separated the two germline ends. The germline V gene has CDR1 SGHDN and CDR2 FVKESK. DNA of the CDR3: TGTGCCAGCAGCCAGAGGGATCAGGGCGAGCAGTTCTTC. This translates into CASSQRDQGEQFF.

This clonotype came up many times. The V and J genes are TRBV28 and TRBJ1-1; 8 positions match TRBD1. Per germline, CDR1 MDHEN and CDR2 SYDVKM. There are 15 residues in the CDR3. The V and J ends lost 8 bases and 11 bases, in that order; junction bases with no gene match: 19. The CDR3 protein is CASSVSSAGGMEAFF. In DNA, the CDR3 is TGTGCCAGCTCAGTCTCCTCGGCAGGGGGCATGGAGGCTTTCTTT.

This clonotype was seen a few times. The rearrangement uses TRBV7-9 and TRBJ1-2; D is possibly TRBD1 (5 bases). The CDR3 contains 13 residues. Trimming left V 2 bases short and J 7 bases short, with 11 bases between. From germline, CDR1 is SEHNR and CDR2 FQNEAQ (reference sequence). CDR3 loop: CASSLIGGGGYTF. CDR3 bases: TGTGCCAGCAGCTTAATCGGGGGAGGTGGCTACACCTTC.

At least ten counts were recorded for this clonotype. This chain joins TRBV27 and TRBJ2-3; D gene unclear. The CDR3 length is 14 residues. Germline-derived CDR1 and CDR2 are MNHEY and SMNVEV (reference sequence). V was shortened by 4 bases and J by 6 bases, with 14 bases between the two germline ends. Written as DNA, the CDR3 is TGTGCCAGCAGTTCGCGTATCGAGGTGGATACGCAGTATTTT. Amino acid sequence: CASSSRIEVDTQYF.